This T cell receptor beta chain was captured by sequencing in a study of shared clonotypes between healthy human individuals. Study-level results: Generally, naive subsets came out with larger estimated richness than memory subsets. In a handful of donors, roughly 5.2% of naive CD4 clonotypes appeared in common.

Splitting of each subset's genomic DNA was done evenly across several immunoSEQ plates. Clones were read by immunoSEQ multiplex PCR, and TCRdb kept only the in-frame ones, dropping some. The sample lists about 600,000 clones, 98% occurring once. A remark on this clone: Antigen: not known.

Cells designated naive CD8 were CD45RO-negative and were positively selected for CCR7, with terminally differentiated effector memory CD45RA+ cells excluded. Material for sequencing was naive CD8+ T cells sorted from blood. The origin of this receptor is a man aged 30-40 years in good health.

The CDR3 region is CASSYSWDRAGGEQYF. The CDR3 nucleotides read TGTGCCAGCAGTTACTCCTGGGACAGGGCGGGCGGCGAGCAGTACTTC. This chain connects TRBV6-5 to TRBJ2-7; TRBD1 aligns across 9 bases. The junction had 9 bases not matched to a gene; V was cut back by 0 bases and J by 6 bases. The CDR3 is 16 residues long. Germline values: CDR1 MNHEY, CDR2 SVGAGI.